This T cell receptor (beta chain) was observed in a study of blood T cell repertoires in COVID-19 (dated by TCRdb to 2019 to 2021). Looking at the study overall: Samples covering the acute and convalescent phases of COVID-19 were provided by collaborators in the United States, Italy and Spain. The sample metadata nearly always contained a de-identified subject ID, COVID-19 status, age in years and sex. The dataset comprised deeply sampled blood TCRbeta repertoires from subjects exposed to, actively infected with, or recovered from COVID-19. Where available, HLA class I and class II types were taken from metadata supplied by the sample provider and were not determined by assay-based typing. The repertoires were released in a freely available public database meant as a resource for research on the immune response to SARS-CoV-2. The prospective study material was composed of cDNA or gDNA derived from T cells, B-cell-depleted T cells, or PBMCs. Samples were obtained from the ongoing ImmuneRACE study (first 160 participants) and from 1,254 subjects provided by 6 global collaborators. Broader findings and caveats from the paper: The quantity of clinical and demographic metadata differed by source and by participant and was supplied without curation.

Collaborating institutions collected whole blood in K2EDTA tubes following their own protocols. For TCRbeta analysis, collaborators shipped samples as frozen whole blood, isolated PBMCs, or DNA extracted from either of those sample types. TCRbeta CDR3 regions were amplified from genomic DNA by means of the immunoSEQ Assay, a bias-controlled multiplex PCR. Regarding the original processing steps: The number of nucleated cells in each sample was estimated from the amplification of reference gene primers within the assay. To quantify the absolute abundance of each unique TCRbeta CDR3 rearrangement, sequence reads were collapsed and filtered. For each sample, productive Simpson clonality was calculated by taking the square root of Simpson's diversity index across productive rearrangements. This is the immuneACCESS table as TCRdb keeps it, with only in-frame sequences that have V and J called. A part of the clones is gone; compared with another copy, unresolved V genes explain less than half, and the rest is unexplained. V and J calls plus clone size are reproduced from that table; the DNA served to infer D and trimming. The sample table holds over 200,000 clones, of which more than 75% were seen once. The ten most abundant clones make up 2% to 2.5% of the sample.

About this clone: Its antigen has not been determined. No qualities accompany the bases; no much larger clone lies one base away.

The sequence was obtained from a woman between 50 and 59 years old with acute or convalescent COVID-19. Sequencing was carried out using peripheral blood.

The CDR3 has the sequence CASSYGSGTSGRAVLYEQYF. The bases read TGTGCCAGCAGTTACGGATCCGGGACTAGCGGGAGGGCCGTACTGTACGAGCAGTACTTC. The sequence links TRBV6-2 or TRBV6-3 to TRBJ2-7, with 16 bases aligning to TRBD2. In the germline V gene, CDR1 corresponds to MNHEY and CDR2 to SVGEGT. V is pruned by 2 bases and J by 4 bases, leaving 14 bases of the junction without a gene match. From the cysteine up to the phenylalanine, the CDR3 has a length of 20 residues. Of all the DNA, just the CDR3 is kept, 60 bases in frame from base 1.